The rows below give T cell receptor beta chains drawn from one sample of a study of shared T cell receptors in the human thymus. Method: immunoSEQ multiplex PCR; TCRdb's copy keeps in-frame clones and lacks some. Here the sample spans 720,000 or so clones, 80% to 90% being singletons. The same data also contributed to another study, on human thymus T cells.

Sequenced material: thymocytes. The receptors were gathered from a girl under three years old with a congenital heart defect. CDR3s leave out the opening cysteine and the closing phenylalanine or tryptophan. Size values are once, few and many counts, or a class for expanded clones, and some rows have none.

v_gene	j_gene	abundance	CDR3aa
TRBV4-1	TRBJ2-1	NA	ASSRGASGAGEQF
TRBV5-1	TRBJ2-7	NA	ASSLGQTIYEQY
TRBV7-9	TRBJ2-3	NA	ASSRTPMGWDTQY
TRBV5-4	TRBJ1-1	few	ASSSRQGNTEAF
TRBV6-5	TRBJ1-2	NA	ASSTRGGYT
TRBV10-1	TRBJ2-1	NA	ASRMTSGGINEQF
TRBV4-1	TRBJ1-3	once	ASSQIRRRSSGNTIY
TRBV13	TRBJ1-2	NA	ASSVNPVGQGAGGYT
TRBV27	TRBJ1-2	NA	ASSWDRGFFIDGYT
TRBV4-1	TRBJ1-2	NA	ASSQDPLGTDGYGYT
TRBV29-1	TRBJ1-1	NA	SVEIGDREVPEAF
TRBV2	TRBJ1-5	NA	ASNIGEGQGNNQPQH
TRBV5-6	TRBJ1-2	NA	ASSLISPGGYT
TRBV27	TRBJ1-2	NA	ASSSRGGEANYGYT
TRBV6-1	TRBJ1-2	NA	ASPQQGIDGYT
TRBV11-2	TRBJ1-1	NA	ASSFNRGFGNTEAF
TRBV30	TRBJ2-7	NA	AWSVLSGGYEQY
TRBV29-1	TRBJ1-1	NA	SALRKGRGGTEAF
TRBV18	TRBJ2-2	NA	ASSPGRGVVTGELF
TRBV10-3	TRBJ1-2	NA	AISVLSHRGYGYT
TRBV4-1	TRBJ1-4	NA	ASSEGQFATNEKLF
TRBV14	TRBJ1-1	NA	ASSQDLRGWTTGNTEAF
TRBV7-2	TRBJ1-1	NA	ASSFHVPQGYKNTEAF
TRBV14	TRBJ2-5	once	ASSQDRGSETQY
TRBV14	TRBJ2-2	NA	ASSLPSPGTSNTGELF
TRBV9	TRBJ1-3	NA	ASSVQGGEDTIY
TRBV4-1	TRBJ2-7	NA	ASSQDRSLNTTYEQY
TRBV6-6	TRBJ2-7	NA	ASSSRLKTHEQY
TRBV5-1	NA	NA	ASSLVGTSFHEQY
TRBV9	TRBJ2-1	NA	ASSVDQGRSVNEQF
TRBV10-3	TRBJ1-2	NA	AIRIPRGLDYGYT
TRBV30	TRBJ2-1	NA	ARGGAVPLLPNEQF
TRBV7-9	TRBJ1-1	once	ASSRPWEGRNTEAF
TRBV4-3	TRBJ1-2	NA	ASSQGNPRVFGYT
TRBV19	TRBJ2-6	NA	ASSIRIPGPGANVLT
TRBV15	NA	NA	ATSRGRSSYEQY
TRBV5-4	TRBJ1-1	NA	ASSRRPGHLFCTEAF
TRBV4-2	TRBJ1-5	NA	ASSQDPGDQPQH
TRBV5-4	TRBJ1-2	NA	ASSIYSGTGGYGYT
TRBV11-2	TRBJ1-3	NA	ASSLAGQSSGNTIY
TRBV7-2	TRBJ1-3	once	ASSLGLYRGRGNTIY
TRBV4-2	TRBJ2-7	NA	ASSQQGLAGTYEQY
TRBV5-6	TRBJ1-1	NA	ASSLFGTGDMNTEAF
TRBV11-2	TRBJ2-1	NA	ASTLPTVTHPGNEQF
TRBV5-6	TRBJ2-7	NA	ASSLVFEHPYEQY
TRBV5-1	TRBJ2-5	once	ASSLVGTRGETQY
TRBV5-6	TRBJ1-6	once	ASSRPTGSKNNSPLH
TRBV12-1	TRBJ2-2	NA	ASKQGGELF
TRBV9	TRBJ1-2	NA	ASSDLNRGRGGYT
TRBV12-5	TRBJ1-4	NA	ASGLGQSNEKLF
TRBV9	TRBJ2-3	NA	ASSPTSGWTQY
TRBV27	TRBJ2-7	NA	ASTPLGTGLGEQY
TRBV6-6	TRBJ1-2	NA	ASSPQGEYT